This T cell receptor beta chain originates from a study of response to subunit inactivated influenza vaccine. The study, taken as a whole, reports: That few new T cells are recruited by each seasonal influenza vaccination was the authors' suggestion.

The V end lost 1 base, the J end lost 2 bases, and 9 bases lay between the germline ends. The CDR3 consists of 14 residues. Looked up from germline, CDR1 is SGDLS and CDR2 is YYNGEE. Each CDR3 protein gets one entry after TCRdb re-called the RT-PCR reads with MiXCR. The sample carries 280,000 or so distinct CDR3 sequences, roughly a fifth recorded once. This clonotype was counted at least ten times. Its antigen is still unknown. The genes are TRBV9 and TRBJ1-1, with D uncertain. The sequencing here drew on PBMCs from blood, taken approximately 22 months after vaccination. The clonotype originates from a man aged 50 to 69 who received an inactivated influenza vaccine. The CDR3 loop is CASSVRPSNTEAFF. CDR3 nucleotide sequence: TGTGCCAGCAGCGTACGCCCAAGTAACACTGAAGCTTTCTTT.